The 5 T cell receptor beta chains reported below all come from one sample, sequenced in a study of tumor-infiltrating lymphocytes in primary liver carcinoma. From unsorted bulk tissue weighing roughly 17-32 mg, DNA and RNA were co-extracted. TCR beta cDNA was made from 400 to 500 ng total RNA with a constant-region primer. Construction of TCR beta libraries relied on three successive nested multiplex PCR rounds employing slightly modified ARM-PCR. Primers for the first two PCR rounds were TRBV1-TRBV30 forward primers and a C-beta reverse primer (around 10 cycles per round). A single record per CDR3 protein comes from TCRdb applying MiXCR to the multiplex PCR reads. The sample lists roughly 120,000 distinct CDR3 sequences, 60% to 80% occurring once. The sample consisted of liver tumor tissue from sampling region 3. As to subset: tumor region T3, left-lateral pole. These receptor sequences come from a woman aged 55-70 years with primary liver carcinoma and hepatitis B virus infection.

For this clonotype: An end of the junction does not agree with germline; a read error may underlie this. V is TRBV11-2 and J is TRBJ2-7, with 9 bases aligning to TRBD2. Germline CDR1 and CDR2: SGHAT and FQNNGV. The CDR3 contains 18 residues. CDR3 protein: CTSSLVAGVAQLFYEQYF. The CDR3 bases are TGTACCAGCAGCCTAGTAGCGGGAGTCGCTCAACTTTTCTACGAGCAGTACTTC.

J is TRBJ2-5 and V is TRBV7-9, with 7 bases aligning to TRBD1. J was trimmed by 1 base and V by 4 bases; bases with no gene match: 6. CDR1 and CDR2 from the germline V gene are SEHNR and FQNEAQ (reference sequence). There are 15 residues in the CDR3. The DNA for the CDR3 is TGTGCCAGCAGCTCGACAGGGCAAGCCCAAGAGACCCAGTACTTC. It specifies CASSSTGQAQETQYF.

This clonotype was detected only a few times. This may be a read error: a much more frequent sequence differs by one nucleotide. J is TRBJ1-3 and V is TRBV6-1, with a possible D match to TRBD1 (6 bases). Germline values: CDR1 MNHNS, CDR2 SASEGT. There are 17 residues in the CDR3. CDR3 in DNA: TGTGCCAGCAGTGAAAGGGGGGTCCGGGACGGCGGCCACACCACATATTTT. Its protein is CASSERGVRDGGHTTYF.

This clonotype is a singleton in its sample. At one of its ends the junction is not consistent with the germline gene, which may arise from a read error. The J gene is TRBJ2-1, the V gene TRBV28; D remains ambiguous. The CDR3 spans 14 residues. Germline V CDR1 and CDR2: MDHEN, SYDVKM. The CDR3 DNA is TGCGCCAGCAGGCGCGGCGGAGTCCTCAATGAGCAGTTCTTC. Protein product: CASRRGGVLNEQFF.

About this clonotype: A read error is possible here, since a much larger clone lies one base away. The chain recombines TRBV28 with TRBJ2-7; TRBD1 might be the D (5 bases). The CDR3 is 12 residues long. Germline CDR1 reads MDHEN; CDR2 reads SYDVKM. This CDR3 is CVSSIDRNEQYF. The CDR3 DNA reads TGTGTCAGCAGCATAGACAGAAACGAGCAGTACTTC.